The T cell receptor (beta chain) described here comes from a study of cytomegalovirus exposure and HLA in healthy donors. Notes on the study in general: From TCR beta sequences, most subjects' HLA-A and HLA-B alleles were reportedly predicted accurately. TCR beta V- and J-gene trimming was later associated with a missense DCLRE1C variant. Rare TCR sequences predominated, though certain public TCRs were found in many donors.

In the PCR, 60 Vbeta and 13 Jbeta primers were used. Assay: immunoSEQ multiplex PCR; the TCRdb copy retains only in-frame clones and omits some. The repertoire consists of 150,000 to 200,000 clones, with around 77% occurring once and the leading ten covering roughly 2%. In its sample, this clone was seen once. Antigen unknown. This CDR3 is 13 amino acids long. Germline V gene sequence: CDR1 KGHSH, CDR2 LQKENI. The V end was cut by 2 bases, the J end by 2 bases, with 6 bases between. The receptor comes from a man aged 50-60 years in good health and CMV-seropositive. The sample comprised PBMCs. The chain carries TRBV18 and TRBJ1-2, with D unresolved. CDR3 in DNA: TGTGCCAGCTCACCAGAAGCCAACTATGGCTACACCTTC. It specifies CASSPEANYGYTF.